These T cell receptor beta chains were read from a single sample in a study of neoadjuvant anti-PD-1 for oral cavity cancer. Profiled with immunoSEQ multiplex PCR; TCRdb holds only in-frame clones, not every one. The data show about 14,000 clones, roughly two thirds seen once. Sequenced here: PBMCs, sampled before nivolumab (anti-PD-1) treatment. The receptors were gathered from a person between 35 and 79 years old with oral cavity squamous cell carcinoma. The CDR3 runs from the conserved cysteine through the conserved F or W. The D gene is left open where the match is weak. Some rows mark clone size as missing; the rest say once, few, many or name a class of expanded clone.

cdr3_aa cdr3_nt v_call clone_size d_call j_call
CASSTYYEQYF TGTGCCAGTAGTACATACTACGAGCAGTACTTC TRBV19 NA NA TRBJ2-7
CASSMGQGYNQPQHF TGTGCCAGTAGTATGGGACAGGGATACAATCAGCCCCAGCATTTT TRBV19 NA TRBD1 TRBJ1-5
CASGGQGNWNEQFF TGTGCTAGTGGGGGACAGGGGAATTGGAATGAGCAGTTCTTC TRBV12-5 few TRBD1 TRBJ2-1
CAWSPWTGYEQYF TGTGCCTGGAGCCCGTGGACAGGGTACGAGCAGTACTTC TRBV30 NA TRBD1 TRBJ2-7
CASSLGAFSGANVLTF TGTGCCAGCAGTTTAGGGGCTTTCTCTGGGGCCAACGTCCTGACTTTC TRBV27 NA NA TRBJ2-6
CASSVYSRQGKNSPLHF TGTGCCAGTAGTGTCTACTCAAGACAGGGGAAGAATTCACCCCTCCACTTT TRBV19 NA TRBD1 TRBJ1-6
CAWSSQPSSGSNNEQFF TGTGCCTGGAGTTCTCAGCCCTCTAGCGGGAGCAATAATGAGCAGTTCTTC TRBV30 NA TRBD2 TRBJ2-1
CAISDVGEGYYGYTF TGTGCCATCAGTGATGTTGGAGAGGGGTACTATGGCTACACCTTC TRBV10-3 NA NA TRBJ1-2
CASSRTSTGNYGYTF TGTGCCAGCAGCCGCACTTCAACGGGGAACTATGGCTACACCTTC TRBV7-8 few NA TRBJ1-2
CASSPSQGQGARGYTF TGTGCCAGCAGTCCCAGCCAGGGACAGGGGGCGCGGGGCTACACCTTC TRBV6-6 NA TRBD1 TRBJ1-2
CATSRDRSNRNNQPQHF TGTGCCACCAGCAGAGATAGGAGCAACCGTAACAATCAGCCCCAGCATTTT TRBV15 once NA TRBJ1-5
CATSRFEAGRDGYTF TGTGCCACCAGCAGATTCGAGGCGGGGCGAGATGGCTACACCTTC TRBV15 NA NA TRBJ1-2
CASRIGGEGANVLTF TGTGCCAGCAGAATCGGGGGAGAAGGGGCCAACGTCCTGACTTTC TRBV28 few NA TRBJ2-6
CASSEGQLTGNTIYF TGTGCCAGCAGTGAAGGACAGTTGACTGGAAACACCATATATTTT TRBV2 NA NA TRBJ1-3
CASSSGQARAEQFF TGTGCCAGCAGTTCCGGACAGGCTAGAGCTGAGCAGTTCTTC TRBV6-5 NA TRBD1 TRBJ2-1